These 28 T cell receptor beta chains share one sample of origin, sequenced in a study of blood T cell repertoires in COVID-19. The method was immunoSEQ multiplex PCR; TCRdb's version includes in-frame clones alone and lacks a portion of them. Among over 350,000 clones listed, just over 85% were seen once. Sequenced sample: peripheral blood. The receptors stem from a woman in her thirties with active or convalescent COVID-19.

Comments on this clone: The same CDR3 is also encoded by other DNA sequences in this sample. CDR3 residues: CASSLSGADTQYF. CDR3 nucleotide sequence: TGCGCCAGCAGCTTGTCGGGGGCAGATACGCAGTATTTT. This chain connects TRBV5-1 to TRBJ2-3; D may be TRBD2 (6 bases). There are 13 residues in the CDR3. Deletions cut 1 base from V and 4 bases from J, with 7 bases between. Germline V gene data show CDR1 as SGHRS and CDR2 as YFSETQ.

This clone was seen a few times. The chain carries TRBV6-4 and TRBJ1-2; D might be TRBD1 (6 bases). This CDR3 is built from 14 residues. In germline, CDR1 is MRHNA, CDR2 SNTAGT. The V end was cut by 6 bases, the J end by 2 bases, with 13 bases between. The CDR3 here is CASSPGAINYGYTF. The CDR3 nucleotides read TGTGCCAGCAGCCCAGGGGCAATAAACTATGGCTACACCTTC.

The V call is TRBV3-1 (or the pseudogene TRBV3-2), the J call TRBJ2-5, with 7 bases matching TRBD2. The CDR3 is 15 amino acids. Germline loops: CDR1 LGHDT, CDR2 YNNKEL (reference sequence). J was trimmed by 5 bases and V by 2 bases; bases with no gene match: 8. CDR3 bases: TGTGCCAGCAGCCAACCCTCTTGGGGGGGGGAGACCCAGTACTTC. Translated: CASSQPSWGGETQYF.

This rearrangement joins TRBV5-1 to TRBJ1-1, with a tentative D call TRBD1 (5 bases). This CDR3 region has 14 residues. CDR1 and CDR2 (germline): SGHRS, YFSETQ. V dropped 2 bases and J dropped 7 bases, with 15 bases sitting between them. CDR3 coding DNA: TGCGCCAGCAGCTTAGGGACTGTTAAGGATGAAGCTTTCTTT. Translating gives CASSLGTVKDEAFF.

The CDR3 region is CASSIGTGDYNEQFF. In nucleotides, the CDR3 is TGTGCCAGCTCTATAGGGACAGGGGATTACAATGAGCAGTTCTTC. V usage is TRBV18 and J usage is TRBJ2-1; 10 bases align to TRBD1. CDR1 and CDR2 from the germline V gene are KGHSH and LQKENI. This CDR3 is built from 15 residues. V trimming: 6 bases; J trimming: 4 bases; junction bases outside the gene matches: 6.

This sequence joins TRBV6-5 and TRBJ2-7; TRBD1 agrees at 8 bases. Looked up from germline, CDR1 is MNHEY and CDR2 is SVGAGI. Losses at the gene ends were 6 bases for V and 4 bases for J; bases not matched to a gene: 5. The CDR3 runs 13 residues. The CDR3, as DNA: TGTGCCAGCAGGACGGACAGGGAATACGAGCAGTACTTC. It codes for CASRTDREYEQYF.

The V gene is TRBV4-2, the J gene TRBJ1-2, with 9 positions matching TRBD1. V was pared by 4 bases and J by 5 bases, with 5 bases of the junction left unmatched. The CDR3 has 14 residues. Germline values: CDR1 LGHNA, CDR2 YNFKEQ. Written as DNA, the CDR3 is TGTGCCAGCAGCCGTCCGGGACAGGGTTATGGCTACACCTTC. This sequence encodes CASSRPGQGYGYTF.

J is TRBJ2-3 and V is TRBV14, with a tentative D call TRBD1 (5 bases). Germline values: CDR1 SGHDN, CDR2 FVKESK. This CDR3 spans 15 amino acids. V gave up 5 bases and J gave up 1 base, with 13 bases separating them. The CDR3 region has the DNA TGTGCCAGCAGCTCTATACCGACAGGCACAGATACGCAGTATTTT. Translated, it gives CASSSIPTGTDTQYF.

CDR3 amino acids: CSALDRETEAFF. The DNA of the CDR3 is TGCAGCGCACTAGACAGGGAGACTGAAGCTTTCTTT. The V and J genes are TRBV29-1 and TRBJ1-1; 7 nucleotides agree with TRBD1. The CDR3 runs 12 residues. Germline V gene sequence: CDR1 SQVTM, CDR2 ANQGSEA. The junction had 7 bases not matched to a gene; V was cut back by 7 bases and J by 5 bases.

J is TRBJ2-7 and V is TRBV10-3, with a weak D call TRBD2 (6 bases). V dropped 6 bases and J dropped 1 base, with 13 bases sitting between them. Per the germline V gene, CDR1 is ENHRY and CDR2 is SYGVKD. The CDR3 covers 14 residues. The chain's CDR3 is CAISLGLSSYEQYF. CDR3 nucleotides: TGTGCCATCAGCTTGGGACTTTCTTCCTACGAGCAGTACTTC.

The chain employs TRBV10-2 and TRBJ1-2, with 7 bases that match TRBD1. Germline CDR1 and CDR2: WSHSY and SAAADI. The CDR3 sequence is 16 residues long. V was clipped by 6 bases and J by 0 bases; unmatched bases: 10. The CDR3 sequence is CASSETRDSANYGYTF. CDR3 sequence (DNA): TGCGCCAGCAGCGAAACCCGGGACAGTGCTAACTATGGCTACACCTTC.

The V call is TRBV30, the J call TRBJ1-3; D unclear. Germline V lookup: CDR1 GTSNPN, CDR2 SVGIG (reference sequence). V lost 2 bases to trimming and J lost 0 bases, with 8 bases between them. The CDR3 is made up of 14 amino acids. The CDR3 is CAWSQAASGNTIYF. CDR3 DNA: TGTGCCTGGAGTCAGGCCGCCTCTGGAAACACCATATATTTT.

The CDR3 spells CASLLGQGANDEQYF. The CDR3, as DNA: TGTGCCAGCCTACTTGGACAGGGGGCGAACGACGAGCAGTACTTC. J is TRBJ2-7 and V is TRBV6-5; 11 bases are a match to TRBD1. V lost 8 bases, J lost 5 bases, and 11 bases stayed unmatched. From germline, CDR1 is MNHEY and CDR2 SVGAGI. The CDR3 length is 15 residues.

The rearrangement links TRBV10-2 to TRBJ2-1; TRBD2 aligns across 8 bases. Germline CDR1 WSHSY, CDR2 SAAADI. V gave up 3 bases and J gave up 5 bases; unmatched junction bases: 3. This CDR3 spans 14 amino acids. The CDR3 protein is CASSEAGANNEQFF. CDR3 coding DNA: TGCGCCAGCAGTGAAGCGGGGGCCAACAATGAGCAGTTCTTC.

The V gene is TRBV4-1, the J gene TRBJ2-5; 11 bases line up with TRBD2. This CDR3 comprises 15 residues. Unmatched junction bases numbered 5, after V lost 5 bases and J lost 3 bases. The germline gives CDR1 MGHRA, CDR2 YSYEKL. CDR3 DNA: TGCGCCAGCAGCTACGCGACTAGCGGGGAAGAGACCCAGTACTTC. Its protein product is CASSYATSGEETQYF.

The chain uses TRBV9 and TRBJ2-3; D may be TRBD1 (6 bases). The CDR3 has 15 amino acids. CDR1 is SGDLS, CDR2 YYNGEE, per germline. Trimming left V 2 bases short and J 2 bases short, with 12 bases between. CDR3 in DNA: TGTGCCAGCAGCGTTACAGGGTCCCTCACAGATACGCAGTATTTT. Its translation: CASSVTGSLTDTQYF.

J is TRBJ1-4 and V is TRBV6-4; 9 bases line up with TRBD1. V was clipped by 3 bases and J by 3 bases; unmatched bases: 2. This CDR3 comprises 15 residues. Germline CDR1 is MRHNA and CDR2 is SNTAGT. CDR3 amino acids: CASSEQGAANEKLFF. In nucleotides, the CDR3 is TGTGCCAGCAGTGAACAGGGGGCAGCTAATGAAAAACTGTTTTTT.

The chain combines TRBV7-9 with TRBJ1-1; D might be TRBD1 (6 bases). The germline gives CDR1 SEHNR, CDR2 FQNEAQ (reference sequence). Deletions cut 5 bases from V and 8 bases from J, with 12 bases between. This CDR3 comprises 12 residues. This chain's CDR3 is CASSATGNEAFF. The CDR3 nucleotides read TGTGCCAGCAGCGCAACAGGGAACGAAGCTTTCTTT.

The chain recombines TRBV5-4 with TRBJ2-5; 12 bases map to TRBD2. In germline, CDR1 is SGHNT, CDR2 YYREEE (reference sequence). The CDR3 runs to 16 residues. Trimming took 5 bases from V and 2 from J; bases not matched to a gene: 7. The CDR3 sequence is CASRPGLAGPQETQYF. DNA of the CDR3: TGTGCCAGCAGACCCGGACTAGCGGGACCTCAAGAGACCCAGTACTTC.

The J gene is TRBJ2-3, the V gene TRBV7-9, with 7 nucleotides matching TRBD2. Trimming at V came to 1 base and at J to 7 bases, leaving 11 bases not matched to a gene. Germline lookup yields CDR1 SEHNR and CDR2 FQNEAQ (reference sequence). The CDR3 covers 16 residues. CDR3 amino acids: CASSLEGAGTTYTQYF. CDR3 DNA: TGTGCCAGCAGCTTAGAAGGGGCAGGGACTACATATACGCAGTATTTT.

This clone was recorded at least ten times. The chain employs TRBV3-1 (or the pseudogene TRBV3-2) and TRBJ1-2, with a tentative D call TRBD1 (5 bases). The V gene lost 5 bases and the J gene lost 8 bases, with 9 bases spanning the gap. The CDR3 has 11 amino acids. Germline CDR1 LGHDT, CDR2 YNNKEL (reference sequence). The CDR3 loop reads CASSGAGGYTF. The CDR3 nucleotides read TGTGCCAGCAGCGGGGCTGGAGGCTACACCTTC.

The chain links TRBV30 to TRBJ1-2; 9 bases fit TRBD1. This CDR3 has 13 amino acids. The junction had 6 bases not matched to a gene; V was cut back by 5 bases and J by 5 bases. The germline gives CDR1 GTSNPN, CDR2 SVGIG (reference sequence). The CDR3 protein is CAWSAGTGYGYTF. The CDR3 nucleotides are TGTGCCTGGTCAGCCGGGACAGGGTATGGCTACACCTTC.

This clone appeared once. The gene calls are TRBV29-1 and TRBJ2-5; 8 positions match TRBD2. V shed 4 bases, J shed 3 bases, and the junction held 1 base outside the gene matches. The CDR3 has 12 amino acids. Germline V CDR1 and CDR2: SQVTM, ANQGSEA. CDR3 residues: CSVVTSEETQYF. CDR3 bases: TGCAGCGTTGTGACTAGCGAAGAGACCCAGTACTTC.

The CDR3 sequence is CASSLGQGLTEAFF. CDR3 nucleotides: TGCGCCAGCAGCTTGGGCCAGGGGTTGACCGAAGCTTTCTTT. This chain links TRBV5-1 with TRBJ1-1, with D maybe TRBD1 (6 bases). Trimming took off 0 bases at V and 8 bases at J, with 14 bases between the two ends. Germline V gene lookup returns CDR1 SGHRS and CDR2 YFSETQ. The CDR3 loop spans 14 amino acids. The full variable domain, in which reference TRBV5-1 and TRBJ1-1 provide the parts outside the CDR3, is KAGVTQTPRYLIKTRGQQVTLSCSPISGHRSVSWYQQTPGQGLQFLFEYFSETQRNKGNFPGRFSGRQFSNSRSEMNVSTLELGDSALYLCASSLGQGLTEAFFGQGTRLTVV.

The chain carries TRBV10-1 and TRBJ2-5, with TRBD2 matching over 12 bases. CDR1 WNHNN and CDR2 SYGVQD come from the germline V gene (reference sequence). The CDR3 totals 15 residues. J was trimmed by 2 bases and V by 3 bases; bases with no gene match: 1. The CDR3: CASSELAGGQETQYF. CDR3 sequence (DNA): TGCGCCAGCAGTGAACTAGCGGGAGGACAAGAGACCCAGTACTTC.

This sequence joins TRBV14 and TRBJ2-5; 11 bases align to TRBD2. The length of the CDR3 is 16 residues. Germline V gene data show CDR1 as SGHDN and CDR2 as FVKESK. The J segment lost 2 bases and the V segment lost 5 bases, leaving 7 bases of the junction unmatched. DNA for the CDR3: TGTGCCAGCAGCACCCCCGGGACTAGCGGTCAAGAGACCCAGTACTTC. It translates to CASSTPGTSGQETQYF. Drawing the rest from reference TRBV14 and TRBJ2-5, the complete variable domain is EAGVTQFPSHSVIEKGQTVTLRCDPISGHDNLYWYRRVMGKEIKFLLHFVKESKQDESGMPNNRFLAERTGGTYSTLKVQPAELEDSGVYFCASSTPGTSGQETQYFGPGTRLLVL.

The CDR3 here is CAISESSLRYPLAKNIQYF. The CDR3 nucleotides are TGTGCCATCAGTGAGTCTTCTCTTAGATATCCCCTAGCCAAAAACATTCAGTACTTC. The chain couples TRBV10-3 to TRBJ2-4; D is ambiguous. Trimming took 0 bases from V and 0 from J, leaving 18 bases between them. The CDR3 runs to 19 residues. Germline lookup yields CDR1 ENHRY and CDR2 SYGVKD.

This rearrangement joins TRBV19 to TRBJ2-7, with D maybe TRBD1 (5 bases). This CDR3 is built from 15 residues. Germline CDR1 LNHDA, CDR2 SQIVND (reference sequence). Trimming cost V 4 bases and J 2 bases, with 15 bases left between them. The CDR3 nucleotides read TGTGCCAGTAGTAGATCGGTGGACACTCCCTACGAGCAGTACTTC. This sequence encodes CASSRSVDTPYEQYF.